The clone carrying this T cell receptor beta chain was found a few times. The data originate from a study of blood T cell repertoires in COVID-19. Study-level information: Acute-phase and convalescent COVID-19 samples originated in the United States, Italy and Spain. The analysed material was cDNA or gDNA that came from T cells, B-cell-depleted T cells, or PBMCs.

As processed by the authors: Amplifying reference gene primers gave estimates of nucleated cell counts. Some clones are missing from TCRdb's copy, which holds only in-frame ones; the method was immunoSEQ multiplex PCR. The DNA gave D and trimming, while V, J and clone size come from that table. The table records about 190,000 clones, under 85% of them present only once. The CDR3 is made up of 15 amino acids. Germline loops: CDR1 SGHDN, CDR2 FVKESK. The V and J ends lost 4 bases and 6 bases, in that order; junction bases with no gene match: 10. The receptor was derived from a woman between 40 and 50 years old with acute or convalescent COVID-19. Material: peripheral blood. This chain joins TRBV14 and TRBJ1-2, with TRBD1 identical over 8 bases. The CDR3 loop is CASSLHPGQGNGYTF. The CDR3 coding sequence is TGTGCCAGCAGCCTACACCCCGGACAGGGCAATGGCTACACCTTC.